The text below deals with one TCR beta chain. V lost 4 bases and J lost 0, with 7 bases in between. This CDR3 has 13 amino acids. CDR1 is SQVTM, CDR2 ANQGSEA, per germline. The data stem from a study of blood T cell repertoires in COVID-19. At the level of the study: The United States, Italy and Spain were the sources of the acute and convalescent COVID-19 samples. PBMCs, B-cell-depleted T cells, or T cells were the source of the cDNA or gDNA that made up the material.

Source study methods: Estimates of nucleated cell counts were drawn from the amplification of reference gene primers. The method was immunoSEQ multiplex PCR; TCRdb's version includes in-frame clones alone and lacks a portion of them. That table is the source of V, J and clone size, and D and trimming were worked out from the DNA. The sample lists about 160,000 clones, approximately 77% occurring once. Source material: peripheral blood. The receptor was isolated from a woman aged 80 or over with active or convalescent COVID-19. The chain has TRBV29-1 and TRBJ1-5; D remains unclear. CDR3 protein: CSVVANSNQPQHF. Written as DNA, the CDR3 is TGCAGCGTTGTTGCGAATAGCAATCAGCCCCAGCATTTT.